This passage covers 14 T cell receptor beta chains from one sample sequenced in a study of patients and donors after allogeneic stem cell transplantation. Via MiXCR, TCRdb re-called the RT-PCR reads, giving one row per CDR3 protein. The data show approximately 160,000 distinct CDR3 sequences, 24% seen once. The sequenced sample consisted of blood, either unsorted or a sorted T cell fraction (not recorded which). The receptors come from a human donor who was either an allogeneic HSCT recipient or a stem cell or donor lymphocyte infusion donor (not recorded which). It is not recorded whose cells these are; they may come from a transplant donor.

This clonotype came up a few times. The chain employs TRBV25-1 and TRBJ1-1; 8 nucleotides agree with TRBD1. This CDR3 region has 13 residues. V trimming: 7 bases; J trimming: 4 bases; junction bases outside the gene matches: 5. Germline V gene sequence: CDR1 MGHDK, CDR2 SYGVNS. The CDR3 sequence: CASKGTGFTEAFF. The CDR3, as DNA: TGTGCCAGCAAAGGGACAGGCTTCACTGAAGCTTTCTTT.

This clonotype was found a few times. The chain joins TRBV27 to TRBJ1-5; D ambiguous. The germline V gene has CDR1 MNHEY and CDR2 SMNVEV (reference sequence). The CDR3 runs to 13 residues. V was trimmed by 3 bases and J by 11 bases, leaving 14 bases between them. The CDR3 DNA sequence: TGTGCCAGCAGTTTTGGCCCATACTCAGCCCAGCATTTT. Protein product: CASSFGPYSAQHF.

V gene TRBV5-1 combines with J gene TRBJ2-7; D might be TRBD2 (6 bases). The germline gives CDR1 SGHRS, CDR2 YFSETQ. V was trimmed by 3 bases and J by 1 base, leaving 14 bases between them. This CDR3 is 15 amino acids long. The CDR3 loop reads CASSSGTYLSYEQYF. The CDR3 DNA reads TGCGCCAGCAGCTCGGGGACTTACCTATCCTACGAGCAGTACTTC.

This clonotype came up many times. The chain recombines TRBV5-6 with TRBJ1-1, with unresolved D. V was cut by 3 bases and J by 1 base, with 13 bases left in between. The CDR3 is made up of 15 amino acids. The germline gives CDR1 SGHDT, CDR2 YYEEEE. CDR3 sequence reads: CASSSGGSRNTEAFF. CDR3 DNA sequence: TGTGCCAGCAGCTCCGGCGGGTCACGGAACACTGAAGCTTTCTTT.

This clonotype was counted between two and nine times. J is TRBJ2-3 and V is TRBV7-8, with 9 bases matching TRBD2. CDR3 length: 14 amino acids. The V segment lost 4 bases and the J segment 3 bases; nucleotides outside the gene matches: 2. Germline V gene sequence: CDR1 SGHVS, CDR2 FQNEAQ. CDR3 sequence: CASSSAGGTDTQYF. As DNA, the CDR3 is TGTGCCAGCAGCTCCGCGGGGGGGACAGATACGCAGTATTTT.

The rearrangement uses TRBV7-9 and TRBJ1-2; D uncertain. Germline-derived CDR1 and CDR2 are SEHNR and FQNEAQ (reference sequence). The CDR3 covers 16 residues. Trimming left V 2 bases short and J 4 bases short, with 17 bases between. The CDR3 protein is CASSLSTNWRIYGYTF. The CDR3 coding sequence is TGTGCCAGCAGCTTAAGTACCAATTGGCGGATCTATGGCTACACCTTC.

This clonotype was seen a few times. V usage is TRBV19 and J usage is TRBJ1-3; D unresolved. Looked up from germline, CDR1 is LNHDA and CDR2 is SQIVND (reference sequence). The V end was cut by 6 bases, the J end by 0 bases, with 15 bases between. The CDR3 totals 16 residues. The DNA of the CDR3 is TGTGCCAGTAGCCCCGACGGACCTTACTCTGGAAACACCATATATTTT. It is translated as CASSPDGPYSGNTIYF.

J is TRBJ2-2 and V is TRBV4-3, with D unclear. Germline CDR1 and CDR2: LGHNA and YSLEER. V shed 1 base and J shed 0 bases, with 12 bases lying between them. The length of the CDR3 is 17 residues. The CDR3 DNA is TGCGCCAGCAGCCAAGCTCCACATACGTCGAACACCGGGGAGCTGTTTTTT. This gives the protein CASSQAPHTSNTGELFF.

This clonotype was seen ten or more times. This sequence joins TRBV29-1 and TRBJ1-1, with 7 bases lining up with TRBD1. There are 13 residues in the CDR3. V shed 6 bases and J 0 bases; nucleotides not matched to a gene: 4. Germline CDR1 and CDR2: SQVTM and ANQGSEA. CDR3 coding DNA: TGCAGCGTCTTGGACAGGATGAACACTGAAGCTTTCTTT. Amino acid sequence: CSVLDRMNTEAFF.

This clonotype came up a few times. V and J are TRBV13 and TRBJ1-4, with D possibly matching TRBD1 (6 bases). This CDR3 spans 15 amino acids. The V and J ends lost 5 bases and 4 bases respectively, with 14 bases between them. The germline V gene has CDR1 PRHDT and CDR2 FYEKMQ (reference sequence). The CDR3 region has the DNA TGTGCCAGCAGCGTAGAGGGGGTCCTTAATGAAAAACTGTTTTTT. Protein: CASSVEGVLNEKLFF.

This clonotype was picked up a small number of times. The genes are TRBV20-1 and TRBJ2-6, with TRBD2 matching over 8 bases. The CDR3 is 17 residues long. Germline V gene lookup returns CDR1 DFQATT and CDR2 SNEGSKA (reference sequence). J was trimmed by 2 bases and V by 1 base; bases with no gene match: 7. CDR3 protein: CSARAPGLGTGANVLTF. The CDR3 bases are TGCAGTGCTAGAGCCCCGGGACTAGGGACTGGGGCCAACGTCCTGACTTTC.

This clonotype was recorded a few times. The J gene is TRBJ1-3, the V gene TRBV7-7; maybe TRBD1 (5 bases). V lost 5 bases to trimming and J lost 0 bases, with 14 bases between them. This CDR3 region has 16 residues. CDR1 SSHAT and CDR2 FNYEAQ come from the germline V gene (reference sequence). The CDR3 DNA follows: TGTGCCAGCAGCCCGGGGACGATGAGCTCTGGAAACACCATATATTTT. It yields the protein CASSPGTMSSGNTIYF.

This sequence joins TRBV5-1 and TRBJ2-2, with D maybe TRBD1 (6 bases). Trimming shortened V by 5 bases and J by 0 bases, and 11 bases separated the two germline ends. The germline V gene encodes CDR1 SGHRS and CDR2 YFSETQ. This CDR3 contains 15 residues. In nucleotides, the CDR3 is TGCGCCAGCAGTTCCGGGACAACGAACACCGGGGAGCTGTTTTTT. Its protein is CASSSGTTNTGELFF. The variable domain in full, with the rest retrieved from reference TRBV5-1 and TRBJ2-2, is KAGVTQTPRYLIKTRGQQVTLSCSPISGHRSVSWYQQTPGQGLQFLFEYFSETQRNKGNFPGRFSGRQFSNSRSEMNVSTLELGDSALYLCASSSGTTNTGELFFGEGSRLTVL.

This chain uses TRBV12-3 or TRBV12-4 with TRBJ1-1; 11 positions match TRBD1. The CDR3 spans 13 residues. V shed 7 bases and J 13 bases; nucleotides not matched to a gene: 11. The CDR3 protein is CASTLTGTGGVFF. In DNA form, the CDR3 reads TGTGCCAGCACCCTTACCGGGACAGGGGGGGTTTTCTTT.